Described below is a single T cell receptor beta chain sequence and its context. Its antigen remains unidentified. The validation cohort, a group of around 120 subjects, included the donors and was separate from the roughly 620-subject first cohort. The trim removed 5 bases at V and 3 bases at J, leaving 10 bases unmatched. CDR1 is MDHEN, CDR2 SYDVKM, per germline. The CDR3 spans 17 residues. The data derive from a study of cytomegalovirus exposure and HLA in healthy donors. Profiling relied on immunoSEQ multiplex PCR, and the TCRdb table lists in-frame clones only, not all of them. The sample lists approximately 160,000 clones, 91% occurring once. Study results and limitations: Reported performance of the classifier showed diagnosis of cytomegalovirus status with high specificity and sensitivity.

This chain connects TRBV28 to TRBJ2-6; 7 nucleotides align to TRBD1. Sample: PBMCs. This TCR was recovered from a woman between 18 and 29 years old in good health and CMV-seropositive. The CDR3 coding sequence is TGTGCCAGCAGTCCAAGACAGGGTATGGGTGGGGCCAACGTCCTGACTTTC. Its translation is CASSPRQGMGGANVLTF.